These 17 T cell receptor beta chains share one sample of origin, sequenced in a study of T cell clonality in common variable immunodeficiency. Study results and limitations: Fewer deletions and N-nucleotide insertions were reportedly seen in common variable immunodeficiency TCR beta sequences.

The repertoire was sequenced with immunoSEQ multiplex PCR; TCRdb's copy has only in-frame clones and lacks some. The sample has under 40,000 clones, none seen only once. No antigen is known for these receptors. The sample was peripheral blood mononuclear cells. The receptors were sampled from a human donor with common variable immunodeficiency.

As for this clone: The CDR3 end falls 3 residues outside the read, so it is completed with the germline J gene. The chain has TRBV11-2 and TRBJ2-3, with D hard to call. Trimming removed 1 base at V and 2 bases at J, with 7 bases between. CDR1 is SGHAT and CDR2 is FQNNGV in the germline V gene. The CDR3 contains 14 residues. The chain's CDR3 is CASSLAGPTDTQYF. The DNA read from the CDR3 is TGTGCCAGCAGCTTAGCAGGTCCCACAGATACG.

This clone was seen more than once but under ten times. The sequenced fragment ends 3 residues before the CDR3 boundary, so the rest is inferred from the germline J gene. The V call is TRBV7-6, the J call TRBJ2-7; 7 positions match TRBD1. CDR1 is SGHVS, CDR2 FNYEAQ, per germline. Germline trimming cut 3 bases from V and 2 bases from J; bases unmatched to any gene: 7. The CDR3 is 15 amino acids. CDR3 loop: CASSLETGYPYEQYF. The covered CDR3 bases are TGTGCCAGCAGCTTGGAGACAGGGTACCCCTACGAG.

Points on this clone: The read halts 3 residues ahead of the CDR3 end, with the missing end drawn from the germline J gene. The gene calls are TRBV20-1 and TRBJ2-7, with TRBD1 matching 8 bases. CDR1 and CDR2 from the germline V gene are DFQATT and SNEGSKA (reference sequence). The length of the CDR3 is 13 residues. Trimming removed 7 bases from V and 4 bases from J; junction bases left unmatched: 9. Partial CDR3 DNA: TGCAGTGTTAGGACAGGGTGGGGTTACGAG. Its protein is CSVRTGWGYE. The CDR3, in full, reads CSVRTGWGYEQYF.

The DNA read from the CDR3 is TGTGCCTGGACTAGCGGCTACAATGAG. It is translated as CAWTSGYNE. From start to end, the CDR3 is CAWTSGYNEQFF. This rearrangement joins TRBV30 to TRBJ2-1; 7 bases fit TRBD2. The read gets to within 3 residues of the CDR3 end, and the germline J gene fills in the rest. The CDR3 spans 12 residues. CDR1 and CDR2 from the germline V gene are GTSNPN and SVGIG (reference sequence). V was pared by 4 bases and J by 3 bases, with 0 bases of the junction left unmatched.

Comments on this clone: Read sequence stops 3 residues before the CDR3 end, and the germline J gene provides the missing end. The J gene is TRBJ1-5, the V gene TRBV19, with a weak D call TRBD1 (5 bases). V was clipped by 6 bases and J by 1 base, with 22 bases between them. The CDR3 extends over 18 amino acids. Germline values: CDR1 LNHDA, CDR2 SQIVND (reference sequence). The sequenced part of the CDR3 DNA is TGTGCCAGTAGCTTTTACTCGGGCAGGGAGGGGAGCAATCAGCCC. Amino acid sequence: CASSFYSGREGSNQP. The full CDR3 protein is CASSFYSGREGSNQPQHF.

There are many counts of this clone. The CDR3 end falls 3 residues outside the read, so it is completed with the germline J gene. This chain joins TRBV5-1 and TRBJ1-4; unclear D gene. The V and J ends lost 1 base and 8 bases respectively, with 15 bases between them. CDR1 is SGHRS and CDR2 is YFSETQ in the germline V gene. The CDR3 runs to 15 residues. The sequenced part of the CDR3 DNA is TGCGCCAGCAGCTTGAACACGGGTTCGGGGGAAAAA. Translating gives CASSLNTGSGEK. The whole CDR3 sequence is CASSLNTGSGEKLFF. Complete variable domain (other parts from reference TRBV5-1 and TRBJ1-4): KAGVTQTPRYLIKTRGQQVTLSCSPISGHRSVSWYQQTPGQGLQFLFEYFSETQRNKGNFPGRFSGRQFSNSRSEMNVSTLELGDSALYLCASSLNTGSGEKLFFGSGTQLSVL.

The table lists this clone with a few counts. The DNA ends 3 residues before the CDR3 does, and the rest of the CDR3 is filled in from the germline J gene. The chain combines TRBV30 with TRBJ1-1, with 9 bases aligning to TRBD1. CDR3 length equals 14 residues. Germline-derived CDR1 and CDR2 are GTSNPN and SVGIG (reference sequence). V dropped 0 bases and J dropped 6; count of bases not matched to a gene: 5. This CDR3 reads CAWSVQGADAEAFF. Incomplete CDR3 DNA: TGTGCCTGGAGTGTACAGGGGGCTGATGCTGAA.

Comments on this clone: The read ends 3 residues early relative to the CDR3; the germline J gene fills the gap. This chain connects TRBV7-9 to TRBJ1-1, with D perhaps matching TRBD1 (6 bases). This CDR3 spans 14 amino acids. V was shortened by 5 bases and J by 4 bases, with 14 bases between the two germline ends. Germline V gives CDR1 SEHNR, CDR2 FQNEAQ (reference sequence). The DNA read from the CDR3 is TGTGCCAGCAGCAGAGCAGGGGTGGTCACTGAA. Translating gives CASSRAGVVTE. The CDR3 in its entirety is CASSRAGVVTEAFF.

This clone is classed as medium-sized. The read halts 3 residues ahead of the CDR3 end, with the missing end drawn from the germline J gene. The genes are TRBV12-3 or TRBV12-4 and TRBJ2-2, with D possibly TRBD2 on 7 matching bases. The V and J ends lost 3 bases and 6 bases respectively, with 11 bases between them. The length of the CDR3 is 14 residues. CDR3 bases read: TGTGCCAGCAGTTTGGCGGGGGCGGCCGGGGAG. Protein: CASSLAGAAGE. The CDR3 as a whole reads CASSLAGAAGELFF.

This clone was detected ten times or more. CDR3 loop: CASSLVRGVSTEAFF. The sequenced CDR3 bases are TGTGCCAGCAGCTTAGTTCGGGGGGTTAGCACTGAA. This chain uses TRBV11-3 with TRBJ1-1; maybe TRBD1 (5 bases). Read sequence stops 3 residues before the CDR3 end, and the germline J gene provides the missing end. Germline V CDR1 and CDR2: SGHNT, YENEEA. The CDR3 sequence is 15 residues long. V lost 1 base to trimming and J lost 4 bases, with 13 bases between them.

This clone was recorded a few times. Read data end 3 residues before the CDR3 end; the end is taken from the germline J gene. V usage is TRBV2 and J usage is TRBJ2-2; 12 bases match TRBD2. Trimming cost V 6 bases and J 4 bases; bases outside gene matches: 15. This CDR3 region has 19 residues. CDR1 SNHLY and CDR2 FYNNEI come from the germline V gene. The CDR3 bases that were read are TGTGCCAGCAGCGGGACTAGCGGGCAGTCAATCCGTGCCACCGGGGAG. Translation: CASSGTSGQSIRATGE. The full CDR3 reads CASSGTSGQSIRATGELFF.

Of note for this clone: The CDR3 is cut off 3 residues early in the read; its end comes from the germline J gene. The rearrangement joins TRBV18 to TRBJ1-5; no clear D. V was shortened by 10 bases and J by 1 base, with 11 bases between the two germline ends. The CDR3 length is 13 residues. Germline CDR1 KGHSH, CDR2 LQKENI. The sequenced CDR3 bases are TGTGCCACCGGTGACGGGAGCAATCAGCCC. Its translation is CATGDGSNQP. The full CDR3 protein is CATGDGSNQPQHF.

This clone turned up a few times. The CDR3 goes on 3 residues after the read ends, and that part is filled in from the germline J gene. V usage is TRBV7-2 and J usage is TRBJ1-1; TRBD1 aligns across 7 bases. Germline lookup yields CDR1 SGHTA and CDR2 FQGNSA. CDR3 size: 15 residues. The sequenced CDR3 bases are TGTGCCAGCAGCCAAGACAGGGTAGGGGGTATAAAA. Residues: CASSQDRVGGIK. The full CDR3 reads CASSQDRVGGIKAFF.

In this sample, this clone turned up a few times. The CDR3 end is not reached by the read, which stops 3 residues before it; the germline J gene fills it in. The chain joins TRBV19 to TRBJ2-3; D unclear. The ends were cut back, 1 base at V and 6 bases at J, with 11 bases in the middle. In germline, CDR1 is LNHDA, CDR2 SQIVND (reference sequence). The CDR3 is made up of 14 amino acids. The CDR3 sequence: CASSIGPKGDTQYF. The CDR3 bases that were read are TGTGCCAGTAGTATAGGGCCCAAGGGCGATACG.

With regard to this clone: The sequenced fragment ends 3 residues before the CDR3 boundary, so the rest is inferred from the germline J gene. The chain couples TRBV7-8 to TRBJ2-1, with TRBD2 identical over 8 bases. Per germline, CDR1 SGHVS and CDR2 FQNEAQ. Trimming took 2 bases from V and 6 from J; bases not matched to a gene: 6. The CDR3 is 15 amino acids. The CDR3 loop is CASSLLTGGPNEQFF. Partial CDR3 DNA: TGTGCCAGCAGCTTACTAACGGGGGGGCCCAATGAG.

Turning to this clone: The read comes to an end 3 residues before the CDR3 does, leaving the germline J gene to fill in the end. The chain has TRBV7-3 and TRBJ2-1; 7 nucleotides match TRBD2. J was trimmed by 5 bases and V by 5 bases; bases with no gene match: 6. The CDR3 contains 14 residues. CDR1 and CDR2 (germline): SGHTA, FQGTGA. CDR3: CASSRSGTNNEQFF. The CDR3 bases that were read are TGTGCCAGCAGCCGGTCCGGGACTAACAATGAG. The full variable domain, rest sourced from reference TRBV7-3 and TRBJ2-1, is GAGVSQTPSNKVTEKGKYVELRCDPISGHTALYWYRQSLGQGPEFLIYFQGTGAADDSGLPNDRFFAVRPEGSVSTLKIQRTERGDSAVYLCASSRSGTNNEQFFGPGTRLTVL.

On this clone itself: Read sequence stops 3 residues before the CDR3 end, and the germline J gene provides the missing end. The rearrangement uses TRBV20-1 and TRBJ2-1, with TRBD2 identical over 8 bases. The CDR3 is made up of 14 amino acids. In germline, CDR1 is DFQATT, CDR2 SNEGSKA (reference sequence). V lost 0 bases to trimming and J lost 8 bases; unmatched junction nucleotides: 6. The CDR3 DNA, read in part, is TGCAGTGCTAGAGATTACCGGGGGGGCTATGAG. Encoded protein: CSARDYRGGYE. From start to end, the CDR3 is CSARDYRGGYEQFF.